This passage covers 21 T cell receptor beta chains from one sample sequenced in a study of shared clonotypes between healthy human individuals. The data were produced by immunoSEQ multiplex PCR, yet TCRdb's version contains in-frame clones alone and is incomplete. The table has about a million clones, about 70% seen once; the top ten hold about 1.5%. Sequencing was done on a sample of memory CD4+ T cells sorted from blood. Subset given: CD45RA-negative fraction. The receptors originated from a man aged 18 to 29 in good health.

The J gene is TRBJ2-7, the V gene TRBV30, with D perhaps TRBD2 (5 bases). This CDR3 is 11 amino acids long. Germline V gene lookup returns CDR1 GTSNPN and CDR2 SVGIG (reference sequence). V was trimmed by 4 bases and J by 7 bases, leaving 11 bases between them. CDR3 residues: CAWTERGEQYF. The CDR3 DNA follows: TGTGCCTGGACCGAACGCGGGGAGCAGTACTTC.

This chain links TRBV27 with TRBJ1-6; D possibly corresponds to TRBD1 (5 bases). The germline V gene has CDR1 MNHEY and CDR2 SMNVEV (reference sequence). V was trimmed by 2 bases and J by 3 bases, leaving 5 bases between them. CDR3 length: 14 residues. The DNA for the CDR3 is TGTGCCAGCAGTTTAGACAGCTATAATTCACCCCTCCACTTT. This codes for CASSLDSYNSPLHF.

This chain joins TRBV25-1 and TRBJ2-3; D ambiguous. Looked up from germline, CDR1 is MGHDK and CDR2 is SYGVNS. The CDR3 loop spans 14 amino acids. Trimming cost V 4 bases and J 4 bases, with 12 bases left between them. The CDR3 sequence: CASSVGRTADTQYF. The CDR3 DNA reads as TGTGCCAGCAGTGTTGGGCGGACGGCAGATACGCAGTATTTT.

This sequence joins TRBV9 and TRBJ1-3, with TRBD1 matching 7 bases. Trimming took 3 bases from V and 8 from J; bases not matched to a gene: 11. This CDR3 is built from 15 residues. CDR1 is SGDLS and CDR2 is YYNGEE in the germline V gene. The CDR3 nucleotides are TGTGCCAGCAGCGGACAGGGAAAGTTTACGGACACCATATATTTT. Translated, it gives CASSGQGKFTDTIYF.

The chain joins TRBV5-5 to TRBJ2-5; no firm D call. Trimming pared 4 bases from V and 3 bases from J, leaving 10 bases between. The CDR3 runs to 13 residues. Germline values: CDR1 SGHKS, CDR2 YYEKEE (reference sequence). Here the CDR3 DNA reads TGTGCCAGCAGCCTGCTGTGGGAAGAGACCCAGTACTTC. It encodes CASSLLWEETQYF.

Comment on this clone: One base away lies a much larger clone, so this may be a sequencing read error. The rearrangement joins TRBV5-5 to TRBJ1-1; maybe TRBD1 (5 bases). Trimming stripped 2 bases from V and 3 bases from J, with 8 bases between. The CDR3 has 13 residues. Germline V gene lookup returns CDR1 SGHKS and CDR2 YYEKEE (reference sequence). CDR3 coding DNA: TGTGCCAGCAGCTTTACCAGGGACACTGAAGCTTTCTTT. This sequence encodes CASSFTRDTEAFF.

CDR3 in amino acids: CASRSPGQPPSGANVLTF. CDR3 bases: TGTGCCAGCAGATCTCCGGGACAGCCGCCCTCTGGGGCCAACGTCCTGACTTTC. The gene calls are TRBV7-9 and TRBJ2-6; 7 bases map to TRBD1. CDR3 length: 18 residues. Trimming took 6 bases from V and 0 from J; bases not matched to a gene: 11. The germline V gene encodes CDR1 SEHNR and CDR2 FQNEAQ (reference sequence).

This clone was seen a handful of times. The CDR3 is CASSPPVGPSSYNEQFF. In DNA form, the CDR3 reads TGTGCCAGCTCACCACCTGTCGGGCCGAGCTCCTACAATGAGCAGTTCTTC. The J gene is TRBJ2-1, the V gene TRBV18; the D is unclear. CDR3 length: 17 amino acids. Per the germline V gene, CDR1 is KGHSH and CDR2 is LQKENI. Trimming stripped 0 bases from V and 0 bases from J, with 12 bases between.

The chain has TRBV7-9 and TRBJ1-2, with 7 bases lining up with TRBD1. With V trimmed by 4 bases and J by 4 bases, 9 bases remained unmatched. CDR1 is SEHNR, CDR2 FQNEAQ, per germline (reference sequence). This CDR3 spans 15 amino acids. CDR3 bases: TGTGCCAGCAGCTCCAGCGACAGGGACCTCTATGGCTACACCTTC. It yields the protein CASSSSDRDLYGYTF.

This chain links TRBV5-1 with TRBJ2-6; no clear D gene. V was shortened by 2 bases and J by 0 bases, with 9 bases between the two germline ends. The length of the CDR3 is 16 residues. The germline CDR1 and CDR2 sequences are SGHRS and YFSETQ. CDR3 nucleotide sequence: TGCGCCAGCAGCTTATCAAGCTACTCTGGGGCCAACGTCCTGACTTTC. It codes for CASSLSSYSGANVLTF.

The CDR3 region is CATSRGRATYNEQFF. The CDR3, as DNA: TGTGCCACCAGCAGAGGGCGGGCCACCTACAATGAGCAGTTCTTC. The chain combines TRBV15 with TRBJ2-1; maybe TRBD2 (5 bases). V lost 1 base and J lost 2, with 9 bases in between. The CDR3 length is 15 residues. Germline V CDR1 and CDR2: LNHNV, YYDKDF (reference sequence).

This rearrangement joins TRBV30 to TRBJ2-6, with TRBD1 identical over 7 bases. This CDR3 region has 16 residues. Germline V gene sequence: CDR1 GTSNPN, CDR2 SVGIG (reference sequence). V was clipped by 5 bases and J by 2 bases; unmatched bases: 9. The DNA for the CDR3 is TGTGCCTGGGGCAGGGGGACATTTACTGGGGCCAACGTCCTGACTTTC. Translated, it gives CAWGRGTFTGANVLTF.

CDR3 nucleotide sequence: TGTGCCAGCAGTGGAGGGGGCACTAATGAAAAACTGTTTTTT. Translating it yields CASSGGGTNEKLFF. The chain links TRBV6-1 to TRBJ1-4; 7 bases agree with TRBD1. V shed 4 bases, J shed 2 bases, and the junction held 1 base outside the gene matches. The CDR3 totals 14 residues. Germline V gene data show CDR1 as MNHNS and CDR2 as SASEGT.

The V call is TRBV27, the J call TRBJ2-7, with 8 bases fitting TRBD1. The V segment lost 3 bases and the J segment 0 bases; nucleotides outside the gene matches: 7. The germline V gene encodes CDR1 MNHEY and CDR2 SMNVEV (reference sequence). The CDR3 runs 16 residues. CDR3 amino acids: CASSLYGTGYSYEQYF. The CDR3 nucleotides read TGTGCCAGCAGTTTGTATGGGACAGGATACTCCTACGAGCAGTACTTC.

The CDR3 reads CASSLGENYNEQFF. Here the CDR3 DNA reads TGTGCCAGCAGCTTAGGGGAGAACTACAATGAGCAGTTCTTC. V gene TRBV7-8 combines with J gene TRBJ2-1; possibly TRBD2 for D (5 bases). Looked up from germline, CDR1 is SGHVS and CDR2 is FQNEAQ. The V end was cut by 1 base, the J end by 3 bases, with 7 bases between. This CDR3 spans 14 amino acids.

This clone was picked up a small number of times. V is TRBV7-2 and J is TRBJ2-1, with 12 positions matching TRBD2. The CDR3 consists of 13 residues. Germline values: CDR1 SGHTA, CDR2 FQGNSA. After removal of 4 bases from V and 14 bases from J, the junction contained 6 bases not matched to a gene. The CDR3 protein is CASSSQTSGSKFF. The CDR3 DNA reads as TGTGCCAGCAGCTCCCAGACTAGCGGGAGTAAGTTCTTC.

This clone was observed once. The chain uses TRBV4-1 and TRBJ2-3; TRBD2 agrees at 15 bases. Germline V gene sequence: CDR1 MGHRA, CDR2 YSYEKL. The trim removed 5 bases at V and 0 bases at J, leaving 3 bases unmatched. The CDR3 covers 17 residues. The CDR3 nucleotides read TGCGCCAGCAGCGCAGGACTAGCGGGGGGGAGCACAGATACGCAGTATTTT. Amino acid sequence: CASSAGLAGGSTDTQYF.

In regard to this clone: Additional DNA sequences in this sample encode the identical CDR3. The rearrangement links TRBV18 to TRBJ2-1, with D maybe TRBD2 (5 bases). Germline-derived CDR1 and CDR2 are KGHSH and LQKENI. The V end lost 4 bases, the J end lost 10 bases, and 14 bases lay between the germline ends. This CDR3 region has 13 residues. CDR3 sequence (DNA): TGTGCCAGCTCACTGTCGCCCACTAGGGAGCAGTTCTTC. It specifies CASSLSPTREQFF.

The CDR3 region is CASSEGQPYNSPLHF. The CDR3 nucleotides read TGTGCCAGCAGTGAAGGACAACCTTATAATTCACCCCTCCACTTT. V gene TRBV6-1 combines with J gene TRBJ1-6; unclear D gene. The V end was cut by 1 base, the J end by 4 bases, with 8 bases between. Germline V CDR1 and CDR2: MNHNS, SASEGT. CDR3 length: 15 residues.

The sample holds a few counts of this clone. This sequence joins TRBV5-1 and TRBJ2-5; 14 positions agree with TRBD2. The CDR3 totals 14 residues. Germline values: CDR1 SGHRS, CDR2 YFSETQ. The V and J ends lost 7 bases and 5 bases, in that order; junction bases with no gene match: 4. The CDR3 spells CASGLAGGGETQYF. The CDR3 coding sequence is TGCGCCAGCGGACTAGCGGGAGGTGGGGAGACCCAGTACTTC.

As concerns this clone: A much larger clone differs by one base, so this may be a read error. The chain is built from TRBV5-4 and TRBJ2-3; 10 nucleotides match TRBD2. The germline V gene encodes CDR1 SGHNT and CDR2 YYREEE (reference sequence). Trimming removed 1 base from V and 1 base from J; junction bases left unmatched: 0. This CDR3 spans 15 amino acids. The CDR3 reads CASSLLAGGTDTQYF. The CDR3 DNA reads as TGTGCCAGCAGCTTGCTAGCGGGGGGCACAGATACGCAGTATTTT.